This TCR beta chain was identified in a study of cytomegalovirus exposure and HLA in healthy donors. General study points: The authors enumerated roughly 160 TCR beta chains as linked to cytomegalovirus. Differences between HLA loci emerged in a later analysis of TCR association rates, with DRB1 most and HLA-C fewest. TCR beta sequences reportedly predicted the HLA-A and HLA-B alleles of most subjects accurately.

This CDR3 has 15 residues. Germline lookup yields CDR1 SGHVS and CDR2 FNYEAQ. V trimming: 1 base; J trimming: 0 bases; junction bases outside the gene matches: 3. For this clone: Its cognate antigen is unknown.

Donors showed nominal health when sampled, although they likely had unrecorded immune exposures. Both 60 Vbeta primers and 13 Jbeta primers went into the PCR. Sequencing used immunoSEQ multiplex PCR; TCRdb keeps in-frame clones, though not all of them. The sample yields fewer than 200,000 clones, about 88% seen once. The sequencing sample was made of PBMCs. The chain employs TRBV7-6 and TRBJ2-7, with TRBD2 matching over 7 bases. This receptor was obtained from a man aged 30 to 39 in good health and CMV-seropositive. CDR3 sequence (DNA): TGTGCCAGCAGCTTAGGGGGGACTAACTCCTACGAGCAGTACTTC. It is translated as CASSLGGTNSYEQYF.